The text below deals with one T cell receptor beta chain. What it binds is unknown. The table came from immunoSEQ multiplex PCR; TCRdb's copy has only in-frame clones and leaves some out. Among approximately 140,000 clones listed, roughly 90% were seen once. The data stem from a study of T cell responses to AZD1222 COVID-19 vaccine. Findings and caveats of the study: Clonal diversity was possibly underestimated; the donors were predominantly white British and more often female. In the spike-specific TCR repertoire, nearly half reportedly target unmutated variant regions.

Deletions cut 2 bases from V and 4 bases from J, with 9 bases between. CDR3 length: 14 amino acids. Germline loops: CDR1 MGHRA, CDR2 YSYEKL. This clonotype was obtained from an adult in good health. Specimen: peripheral blood, collected on day 0 of AZD1222 vaccination. The rearrangement joins TRBV4-1 to TRBJ1-5; D unclear. CDR3 amino acids: CASSQFGTNQPQHF. CDR3 bases: TGCGCCAGCAGCCAATTTGGAACTAATCAGCCCCAGCATTTT.